These 17 T cell receptor beta chains share one sample of origin, sequenced in a study of blood T cell repertoires in COVID-19. Profiled with immunoSEQ multiplex PCR; TCRdb holds only in-frame clones, not every one. The sample holds 77,000 or so clones, roughly 82% seen once. Sequenced input: peripheral blood. The receptors were sampled from an elderly woman with active or convalescent COVID-19.

This clone occurred once. This rearrangement joins TRBV24-1 to TRBJ1-2; D possibly corresponds to TRBD1 (6 bases). CDR3 size: 15 residues. Trimming left V 1 base short and J 6 bases short, with 14 bases between. The germline V gene encodes CDR1 KGHDR and CDR2 SFDVKD. The CDR3 region is CATSDFPHRVNGYTF. The CDR3 DNA sequence: TGTGCCACCAGTGATTTCCCCCACAGGGTCAATGGCTACACCTTC.

The V call is TRBV6-2 or TRBV6-3, the J call TRBJ1-1, with D perhaps TRBD1 (6 bases). Germline values: CDR1 MNHEY, CDR2 SVGEGT. V shed 5 bases and J shed 4 bases, with 14 bases lying between them. The CDR3 contains 14 residues. The CDR3 loop is CASSRPGAGTEAFF. CDR3 sequence (DNA): TGTGCCAGCAGTCGACCAGGGGCTGGCACTGAAGCTTTCTTT.

This chain uses TRBV6-5 with TRBJ2-1; perhaps TRBD2 as D (5 bases). The germline V gene has CDR1 MNHEY and CDR2 SVGAGI. Trimming took off 2 bases at V and 8 bases at J, with 13 bases between the two ends. The CDR3 sequence is 14 residues long. CDR3 DNA sequence: TGTGCCAGCAGTTACGTGGGGAGTTCAGATGAGCAGTTCTTC. Amino acid sequence: CASSYVGSSDEQFF.

This clone was seen more than once but under ten times. The genes are TRBV15 and TRBJ1-4, with a weak D call TRBD1 (6 bases). The germline V gene has CDR1 LNHNV and CDR2 YYDKDF (reference sequence). V was cut by 3 bases and J by 7 bases, with 15 bases left in between. This CDR3 comprises 15 residues. The CDR3 region has the DNA TGTGCCACCAGCAGCGGTGGGCAGGGGATTGAAAAACTGTTTTTT. Its protein is CATSSGGQGIEKLFF.

The J gene is TRBJ2-7, the V gene TRBV4-1, with D perhaps TRBD1 (5 bases). From germline, CDR1 is MGHRA and CDR2 YSYEKL. V lost 0 bases, J lost 2 bases, and 8 bases lay in between. The CDR3 totals 14 residues. Written as DNA, the CDR3 is TGCGCCAGCAGCCAAGATGACAGTACCTACGAGCAGTACTTC. It yields the protein CASSQDDSTYEQYF.

This clone was counted a few times. The chain couples TRBV28 to TRBJ1-1, with a weak D call TRBD1 (6 bases). There are 15 residues in the CDR3. Trimming shortened V by 2 bases and J by 12 bases, and 22 bases separated the two germline ends. Germline-derived CDR1 and CDR2 are MDHEN and SYDVKM. The CDR3 here is CASSLRGTIDVKTFF. The CDR3, as DNA: TGTGCCAGCAGTTTACGAGGGACAATAGACGTGAAGACTTTCTTT.

The chain carries TRBV5-1 and TRBJ1-3, with D perhaps TRBD1 (6 bases). The V and J ends lost 0 bases and 2 bases respectively, with 15 bases between them. The germline gives CDR1 SGHRS, CDR2 YFSETQ. This CDR3 has 17 residues. The CDR3 loop is CASSLASGAGAGNTIYF. CDR3 sequence (DNA): TGCGCCAGCAGCTTGGCCTCAGGAGCAGGGGCTGGAAACACCATATATTTT. The full variable domain, in which reference TRBV5-1 and TRBJ1-3 provide the parts outside the CDR3, is KAGVTQTPRYLIKTRGQQVTLSCSPISGHRSVSWYQQTPGQGLQFLFEYFSETQRNKGNFPGRFSGRQFSNSRSEMNVSTLELGDSALYLCASSLASGAGAGNTIYFGEGSWLTVV.

The V gene is TRBV10-3, the J gene TRBJ2-2, with TRBD1 matching over 9 bases. Looked up from germline, CDR1 is ENHRY and CDR2 is SYGVKD. The CDR3 has 15 residues. Trimming at V came to 7 bases and at J to 7 bases, leaving 10 bases not matched to a gene. DNA of the CDR3: TGTGCCATCAAGGCCGGGACAGGGAGGGGCGGGGAGCTGTTTTTT. This codes for CAIKAGTGRGGELFF.

The chain links TRBV5-6 to TRBJ1-1; 9 bases agree with TRBD1. The V and J ends lost 5 bases and 5 bases, in that order; junction bases with no gene match: 13. Germline V gives CDR1 SGHDT, CDR2 YYEEEE. This CDR3 comprises 16 residues. The CDR3 here is CASSPDRGGFRTEAFF. The CDR3 region has the DNA TGTGCCAGCAGTCCGGACAGGGGAGGGTTTAGGACTGAAGCTTTCTTT.

The chain couples TRBV12-5 to TRBJ2-7, with 10 bases lining up with TRBD1. The CDR3 extends over 13 amino acids. V gave up 6 bases and J gave up 5 bases; unmatched junction bases: 4. Germline CDR1 reads LGHNT; CDR2 reads FRNRAP. The CDR3: CASGPGTGDEQYF. The CDR3 region has the DNA TGTGCTAGTGGACCCGGGACAGGGGACGAGCAGTACTTC.

This chain links TRBV7-6 with TRBJ2-2, with D maybe TRBD1 (5 bases). Germline-derived CDR1 and CDR2 are SGHVS and FNYEAQ. This CDR3 contains 13 residues. V dropped 3 bases and J dropped 6 bases, with 8 bases sitting between them. In nucleotides, the CDR3 is TGTGCCAGCAGCTTGGGGCAAGCCGGGGAGCTGTTTTTT. This codes for CASSLGQAGELFF.

V gene TRBV9 combines with J gene TRBJ2-1; TRBD2 agrees at 13 bases. Germline V gene data show CDR1 as SGDLS and CDR2 as YYNGEE. The trim removed 4 bases at V and 2 bases at J, leaving 6 bases unmatched. The CDR3 is 17 residues long. CDR3 in DNA: TGTGCCAGCAGCACCGGACTAGCGGGGGTCACCTACAATGAGCAGTTCTTC. Translating gives CASSTGLAGVTYNEQFF.

The V gene is TRBV7-2, the J gene TRBJ2-7; 8 bases fit TRBD1. This CDR3 region has 15 residues. Trimming removed 4 bases from V and 3 bases from J; junction bases left unmatched: 8. Germline V gene sequence: CDR1 SGHTA, CDR2 FQGNSA. CDR3 bases: TGTGCCAGCAGCTCGTCTAGCGACAGGGGCTACGAGCAGTACTTC. Translating gives CASSSSSDRGYEQYF.

Only one count was recorded for this clone. The chain couples TRBV2 to TRBJ2-7, with TRBD1 matching 8 bases. Germline V gives CDR1 SNHLY, CDR2 FYNNEI. The CDR3 runs 13 residues. J lost 4 bases, V lost 5 bases, and 4 bases had no gene match. CDR3 coding DNA: TGTGCCAGCAGTCAGGGACAGGCATACGAGCAGTACTTC. It is translated as CASSQGQAYEQYF.

The J gene is TRBJ1-5, the V gene TRBV30; the D gene is possibly TRBD1 (5 bases). CDR1 is GTSNPN and CDR2 is SVGIG in the germline V gene (reference sequence). The CDR3 has 13 residues. This chain's CDR3 is CALAGTYGEPQHF. CDR3 coding DNA: TGTGCTCTGGCCGGGACTTATGGGGAGCCCCAGCATTTT.

The gene calls are TRBV13 and TRBJ1-3, with a weak D call TRBD1 (6 bases). Trimming pared 5 bases from V and 3 bases from J, leaving 17 bases between. CDR3 length equals 16 residues. CDR1 and CDR2 from the germline V gene are PRHDT and FYEKMQ (reference sequence). The CDR3 DNA follows: TGTGCCAGCAGCGACCGGGGACAATCTATTGGAAACACCATATATTTT. This codes for CASSDRGQSIGNTIYF.

This clone was counted between two and nine times. This chain links TRBV29-1 with TRBJ2-2, with 9 bases that match TRBD1. The germline V gene has CDR1 SQVTM and CDR2 ANQGSEA. Losses at the gene ends were 6 bases for V and 0 bases for J; bases not matched to a gene: 2. CDR3 length equals 14 residues. The CDR3 region is CSVGQGTNTGELFF. CDR3 nucleotides: TGCAGCGTCGGACAGGGGACGAACACCGGGGAGCTGTTTTTT.